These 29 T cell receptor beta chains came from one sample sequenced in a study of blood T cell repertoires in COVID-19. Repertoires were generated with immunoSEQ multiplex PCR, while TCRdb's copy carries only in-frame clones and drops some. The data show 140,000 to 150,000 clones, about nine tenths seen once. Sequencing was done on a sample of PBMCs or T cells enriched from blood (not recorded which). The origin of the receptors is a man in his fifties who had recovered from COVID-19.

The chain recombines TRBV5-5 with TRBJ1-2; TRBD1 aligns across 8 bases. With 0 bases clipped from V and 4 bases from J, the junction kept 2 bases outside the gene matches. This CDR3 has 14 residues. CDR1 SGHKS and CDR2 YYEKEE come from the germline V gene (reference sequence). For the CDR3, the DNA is TGTGCCAGCAGCTTGGCGCAGGGGGCCTATGGCTACACCTTC. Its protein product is CASSLAQGAYGYTF.

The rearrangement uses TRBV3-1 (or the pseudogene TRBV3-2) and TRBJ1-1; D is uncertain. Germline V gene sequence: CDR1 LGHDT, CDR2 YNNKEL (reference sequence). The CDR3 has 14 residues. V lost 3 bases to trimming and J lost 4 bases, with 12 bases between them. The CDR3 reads CASSHLWGGTEAFF. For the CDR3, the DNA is TGTGCCAGCAGCCATCTTTGGGGAGGCACTGAAGCTTTCTTT.

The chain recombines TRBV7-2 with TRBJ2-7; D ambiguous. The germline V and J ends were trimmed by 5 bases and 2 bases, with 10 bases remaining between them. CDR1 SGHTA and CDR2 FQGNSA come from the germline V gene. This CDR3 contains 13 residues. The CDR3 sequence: CASSIGVAYEQYF. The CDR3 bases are TGTGCCAGCAGCATCGGAGTTGCCTACGAGCAGTACTTC.

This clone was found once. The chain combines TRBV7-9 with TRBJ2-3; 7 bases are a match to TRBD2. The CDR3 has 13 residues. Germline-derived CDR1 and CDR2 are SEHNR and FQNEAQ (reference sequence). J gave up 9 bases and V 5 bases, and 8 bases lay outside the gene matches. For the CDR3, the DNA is TGTGCCAGCAGCCCGAGGACTAGTATGACGCAGTATTTT. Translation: CASSPRTSMTQYF.

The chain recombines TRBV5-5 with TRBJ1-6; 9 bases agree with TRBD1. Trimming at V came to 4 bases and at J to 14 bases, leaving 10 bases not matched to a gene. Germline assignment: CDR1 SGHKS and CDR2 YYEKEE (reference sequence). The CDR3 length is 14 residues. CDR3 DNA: TGTGCCAGCAGCCCGACAGGGGGTTATGGGGCCCTCCACTTT. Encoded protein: CASSPTGGYGALHF.

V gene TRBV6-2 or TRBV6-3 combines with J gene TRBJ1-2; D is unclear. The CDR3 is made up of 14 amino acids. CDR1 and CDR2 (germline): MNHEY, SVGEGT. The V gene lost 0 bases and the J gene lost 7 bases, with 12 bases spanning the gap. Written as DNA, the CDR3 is TGTGCCAGCAGTTACTCGGCTCCATGGAGTGGCTACACCTTC. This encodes CASSYSAPWSGYTF.

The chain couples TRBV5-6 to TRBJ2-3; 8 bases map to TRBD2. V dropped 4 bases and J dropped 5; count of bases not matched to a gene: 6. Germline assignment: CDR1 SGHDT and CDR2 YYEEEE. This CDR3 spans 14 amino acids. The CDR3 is CASSPGLEGDTQYF. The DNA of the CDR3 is TGTGCCAGCAGCCCGGGACTAGAAGGAGATACGCAGTATTTT. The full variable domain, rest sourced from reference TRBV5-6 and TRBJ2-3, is DAGVTQSPTHLIKTRGQQVTLRCSPKSGHDTVSWYQQALGQGPQFIFQYYEEEERQRGNFPDRFSGHQFPNYSSELNVNALLLGDSALYLCASSPGLEGDTQYFGPGTRLTVL.

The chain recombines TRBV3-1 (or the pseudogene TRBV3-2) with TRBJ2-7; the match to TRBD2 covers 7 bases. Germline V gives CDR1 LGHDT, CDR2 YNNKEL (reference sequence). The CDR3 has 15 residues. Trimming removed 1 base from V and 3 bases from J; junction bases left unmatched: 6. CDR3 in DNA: TGTGCCAGCAGCCAAGGTCTAGCGGATCTCTACGAGCAGTACTTC. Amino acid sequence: CASSQGLADLYEQYF.

CDR3 in DNA: TGTGCCAGTAGTATTCTAGGGCCCAGGGTAGATGAGCAGTTCTTC. Translating it yields CASSILGPRVDEQFF. The chain employs TRBV19 and TRBJ2-1, with TRBD1 as a possible D gene (5 bases). V lost 3 bases and J lost 8, with 17 bases in between. The CDR3 has 15 amino acids. Germline CDR1 reads LNHDA; CDR2 reads SQIVND (reference sequence). Based on the CDR3 plus reference TRBV19 and TRBJ2-1, the full variable domain is DGGITQSPKYLFRKEGQNVTLSCEQNLNHDAMYWYRQDPGQGLRLIYYSQIVNDFQKGDIAEGYSVSREKKESFPLTVTSAQKNPTAFYLCASSILGPRVDEQFFGPGTRLTVL.

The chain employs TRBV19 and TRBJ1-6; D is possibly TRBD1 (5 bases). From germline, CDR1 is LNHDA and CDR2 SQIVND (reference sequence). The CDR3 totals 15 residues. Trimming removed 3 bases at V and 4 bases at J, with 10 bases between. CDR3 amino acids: CASSIAGLYNSPLHF. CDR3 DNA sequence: TGTGCCAGTAGTATTGCGGGACTTTATAATTCACCCCTCCACTTT.

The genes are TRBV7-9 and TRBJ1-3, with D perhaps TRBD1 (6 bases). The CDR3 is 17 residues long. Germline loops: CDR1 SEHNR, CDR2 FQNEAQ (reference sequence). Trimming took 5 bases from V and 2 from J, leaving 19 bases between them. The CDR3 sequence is CASSPRLDSLAGNTIYF. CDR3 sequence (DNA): TGTGCCAGCAGCCCCCGTCTGGACAGTTTGGCTGGAAACACCATATATTTT.

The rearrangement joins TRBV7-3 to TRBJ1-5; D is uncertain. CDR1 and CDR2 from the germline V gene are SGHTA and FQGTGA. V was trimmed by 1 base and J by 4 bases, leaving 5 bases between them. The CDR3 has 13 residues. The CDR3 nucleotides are TGTGCCAGCAGCTTAATCCCAAATCAGCCCCAGCATTTT. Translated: CASSLIPNQPQHF.

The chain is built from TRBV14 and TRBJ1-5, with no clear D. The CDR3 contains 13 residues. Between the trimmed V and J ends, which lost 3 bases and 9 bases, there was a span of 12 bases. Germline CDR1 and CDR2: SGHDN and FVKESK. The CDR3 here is CASSQAQVGPQHF. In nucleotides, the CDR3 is TGTGCCAGCAGCCAGGCCCAGGTAGGGCCCCAGCATTTT. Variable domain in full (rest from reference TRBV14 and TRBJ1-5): EAGVTQFPSHSVIEKGQTVTLRCDPISGHDNLYWYRRVMGKEIKFLLHFVKESKQDESGMPNNRFLAERTGGTYSTLKVQPAELEDSGVYFCASSQAQVGPQHFGDGTRLSIL.

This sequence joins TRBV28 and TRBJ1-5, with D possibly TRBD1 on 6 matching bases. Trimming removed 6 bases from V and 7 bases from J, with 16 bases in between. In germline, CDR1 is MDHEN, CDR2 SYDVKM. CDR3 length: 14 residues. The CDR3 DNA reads TGTGCCAGCAGCGCAGTGGTTAGGGGGCAGCCCCAGCATTTT. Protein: CASSAVVRGQPQHF.

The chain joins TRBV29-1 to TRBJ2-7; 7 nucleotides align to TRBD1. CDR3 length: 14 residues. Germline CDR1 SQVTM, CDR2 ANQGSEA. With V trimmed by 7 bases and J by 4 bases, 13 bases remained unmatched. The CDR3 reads CSAAPGQLGYEQYF. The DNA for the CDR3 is TGCAGCGCTGCCCCGGGACAGCTAGGGTACGAGCAGTACTTC.

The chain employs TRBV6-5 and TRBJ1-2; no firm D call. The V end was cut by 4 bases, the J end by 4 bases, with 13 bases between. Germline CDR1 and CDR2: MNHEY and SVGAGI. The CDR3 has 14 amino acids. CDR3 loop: CASSSTGSAYGYTF. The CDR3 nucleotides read TGTGCCAGCAGTTCGACGGGGTCAGCCTATGGCTACACCTTC.

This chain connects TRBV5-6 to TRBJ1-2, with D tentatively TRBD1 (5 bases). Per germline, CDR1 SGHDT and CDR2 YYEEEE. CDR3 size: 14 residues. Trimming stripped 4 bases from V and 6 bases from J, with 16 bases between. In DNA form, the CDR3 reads TGTGCCAGCAGCCGGCGGGGGTTTGGTAATGGCTACACCTTC. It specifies CASSRRGFGNGYTF.

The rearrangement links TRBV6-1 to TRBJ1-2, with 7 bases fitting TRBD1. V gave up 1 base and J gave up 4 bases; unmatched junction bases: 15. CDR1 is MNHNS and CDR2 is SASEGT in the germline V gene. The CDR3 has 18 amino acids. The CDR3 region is CASSEGQGTAGSGYGYTF. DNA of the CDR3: TGTGCCAGCAGTGAAGGGCAGGGGACAGCGGGTAGTGGCTATGGCTACACCTTC.

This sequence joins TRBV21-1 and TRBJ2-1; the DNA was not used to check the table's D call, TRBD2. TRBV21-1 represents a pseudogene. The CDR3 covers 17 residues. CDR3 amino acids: CASSKVPSGGRPNEQFF. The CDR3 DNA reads TGTGCCAGCAGCAAAGTCCCTAGCGGGGGCCGGCCGAATGAGCAGTTCTTC.

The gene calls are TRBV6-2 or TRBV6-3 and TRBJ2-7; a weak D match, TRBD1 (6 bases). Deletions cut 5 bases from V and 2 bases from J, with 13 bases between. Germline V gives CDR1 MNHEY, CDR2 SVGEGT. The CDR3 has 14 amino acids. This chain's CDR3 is CASSTWGHTYEQYF. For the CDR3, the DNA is TGTGCCAGCAGTACGTGGGGACACACCTACGAGCAGTACTTC.

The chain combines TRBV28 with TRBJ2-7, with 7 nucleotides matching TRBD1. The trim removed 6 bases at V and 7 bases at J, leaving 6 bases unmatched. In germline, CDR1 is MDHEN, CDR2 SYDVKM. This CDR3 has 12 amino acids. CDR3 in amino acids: CASRTGVLEQYF. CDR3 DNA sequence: TGTGCCAGCAGAACAGGGGTCTTGGAGCAGTACTTC.

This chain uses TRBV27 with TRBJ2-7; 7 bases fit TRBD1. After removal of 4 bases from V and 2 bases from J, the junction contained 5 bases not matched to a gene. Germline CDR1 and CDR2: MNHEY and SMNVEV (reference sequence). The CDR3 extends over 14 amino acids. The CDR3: CASSYRDSPYEQYF. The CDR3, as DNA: TGTGCCAGCAGTTATCGGGACAGTCCCTACGAGCAGTACTTC.

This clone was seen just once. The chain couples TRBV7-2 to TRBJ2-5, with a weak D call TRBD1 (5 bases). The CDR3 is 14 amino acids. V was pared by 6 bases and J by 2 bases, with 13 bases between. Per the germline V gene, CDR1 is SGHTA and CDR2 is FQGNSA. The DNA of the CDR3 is TGTGCCAGCAGTCCGGACACTCATCAAGAGACCCAGTACTTC. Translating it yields CASSPDTHQETQYF.

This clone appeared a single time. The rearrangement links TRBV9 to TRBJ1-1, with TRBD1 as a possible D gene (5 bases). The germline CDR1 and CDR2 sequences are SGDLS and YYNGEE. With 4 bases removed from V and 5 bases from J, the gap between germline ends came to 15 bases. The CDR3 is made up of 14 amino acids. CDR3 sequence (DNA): TGTGCCAGCAGCCTTCACTATCAGGGAACTGAAGCTTTCTTT. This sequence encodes CASSLHYQGTEAFF.

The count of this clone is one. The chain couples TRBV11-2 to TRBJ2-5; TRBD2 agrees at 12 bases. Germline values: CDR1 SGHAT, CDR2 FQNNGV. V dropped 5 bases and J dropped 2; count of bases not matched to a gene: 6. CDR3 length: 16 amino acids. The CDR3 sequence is CASSPGTSGLQETQYF. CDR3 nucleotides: TGTGCCAGCAGCCCCGGGACTAGCGGGTTACAAGAGACCCAGTACTTC.

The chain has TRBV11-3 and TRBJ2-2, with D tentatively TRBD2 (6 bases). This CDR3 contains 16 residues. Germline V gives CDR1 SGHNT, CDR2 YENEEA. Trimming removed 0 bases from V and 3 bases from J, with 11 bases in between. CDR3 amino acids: CASSLEASAHTGELFF. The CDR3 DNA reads TGTGCCAGCAGCTTAGAGGCTAGCGCGCACACCGGGGAGCTGTTTTTT.

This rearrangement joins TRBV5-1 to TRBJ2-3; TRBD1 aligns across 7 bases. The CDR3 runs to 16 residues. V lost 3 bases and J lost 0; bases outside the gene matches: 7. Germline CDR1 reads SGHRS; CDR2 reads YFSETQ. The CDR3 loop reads CASSSYRGGSTDTQYF. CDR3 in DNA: TGCGCCAGCAGCTCCTACAGGGGTGGGAGCACAGATACGCAGTATTTT.

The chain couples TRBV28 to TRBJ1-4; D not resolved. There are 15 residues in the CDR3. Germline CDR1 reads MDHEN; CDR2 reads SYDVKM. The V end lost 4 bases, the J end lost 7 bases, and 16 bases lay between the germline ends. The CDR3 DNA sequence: TGTGCCAGCAGTTCGAGGCGGGGTCCGGGTGAAAAACTGTTTTTT. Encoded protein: CASSSRRGPGEKLFF.

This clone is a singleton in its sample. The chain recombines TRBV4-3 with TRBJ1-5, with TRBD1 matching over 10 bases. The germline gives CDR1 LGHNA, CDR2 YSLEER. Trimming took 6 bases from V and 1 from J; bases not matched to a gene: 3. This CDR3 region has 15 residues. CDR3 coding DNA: TGCGCCAGCAGTGACAGGGGGCGAAGCAATCAGCCCCAGCATTTT. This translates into CASSDRGRSNQPQHF.